This T cell receptor (beta chain) stems from a study of blood T cell repertoires in COVID-19 (dated by TCRdb to about 2020). The study in broad terms: Samples covering the acute and convalescent phases of COVID-19 were provided by collaborators in the United States, Italy and Spain. The prospective study material was composed of cDNA or gDNA derived from T cells, B-cell-depleted T cells, or PBMCs. HLA class I and class II types, where available, came from metadata supplied by the sample provider rather than from assay-based typing. The repertoires were released in a freely available public database meant as a resource for research on the immune response to SARS-CoV-2. Deeply sampled blood TCRbeta repertoires from subjects exposed to, actively infected with, or recovered from COVID-19 were included in the dataset. The sample metadata nearly always contained a de-identified subject ID, COVID-19 status, age in years and sex. Samples were obtained from the ongoing ImmuneRACE study (first 160 participants) and from over 1,000 subjects provided by 6 global collaborators. The paper's findings and limits, for the study overall: How much clinical and demographic metadata was included differed by source and by participant, and the metadata was provided uncurated.

Counted from cysteine to phenylalanine, this CDR3 has 17 amino acids. Just CDR3 DNA is preserved here, 51 bases in frame from base 1. Per the germline V gene, SGHRS is the CDR1 and YFSETQ is the CDR2. V trim: 4 bases; J trim: 1 base; unmatched bases: 7. In the prospective study, participants were 18 to 89 years old, resided in 20 to 30 geographic areas of the United States, and were enrolled through a virtual design. In the prospective study, participants were assigned to cohorts based on the clinical history participants reported in a screening survey and a study questionnaire. Recovered participants in ImmuneRACE Cohort 3 were defined as having two consecutive negative NP/OP PCR tests, clearance from a healthcare professional, or resolution of symptoms. Each participant in the prospective study had whole blood, serum and a nasopharyngeal or oropharyngeal swab collected by mobile phlebotomists. Participants in the prospective study had the option to provide additional blood draws and questionnaires over a roughly two-month period. Before DNA extraction, blood samples from the prospective study were shipped at room temperature or frozen.

Concerning this clone itself: Its antigen has not been determined. The sample holds no much larger clone one base away, and base qualities are not on file.

TCRbeta CDR3 regions were amplified from genomic DNA by means of the immunoSEQ Assay, a bias-controlled multiplex PCR. The paper's data handling went like this. Nucleated cell counts per sample were estimated from amplification of reference gene primers within the assay. To quantify the absolute abundance of each unique TCRbeta CDR3 rearrangement, sequence reads were collapsed and filtered. For each sample, productive Simpson clonality was calculated by taking the square root of Simpson's diversity index across productive rearrangements. The clones in this table, taken by TCRdb from immuneACCESS, are in-frame only. Not every clone is retained; where verified, under half of the shortfall comes from an unresolved V gene, and the cause of the rest is unknown. V and J calls and clone size are given by that table; D and trimming were obtained from the DNA. This sample gives over 200,000 clones in total; 87% of them show up just once. Clones ranked in the top ten supply under 14% of the sample.

The clonotype was recovered from a man younger than 40 who had recovered from COVID-19. The sequencing sample was made of PBMCs or T cells enriched from blood (not recorded which). Here the chain combines TRBV5-1 and TRBJ2-3; TRBD2 aligns with 12 central bases. The CDR3 protein: CASSQRLAGVGTDTQYF. At the DNA level, the sequence is TGCGCCAGCAGCCAACGACTAGCGGGGGTGGGCACAGATACGCAGTATTTT.